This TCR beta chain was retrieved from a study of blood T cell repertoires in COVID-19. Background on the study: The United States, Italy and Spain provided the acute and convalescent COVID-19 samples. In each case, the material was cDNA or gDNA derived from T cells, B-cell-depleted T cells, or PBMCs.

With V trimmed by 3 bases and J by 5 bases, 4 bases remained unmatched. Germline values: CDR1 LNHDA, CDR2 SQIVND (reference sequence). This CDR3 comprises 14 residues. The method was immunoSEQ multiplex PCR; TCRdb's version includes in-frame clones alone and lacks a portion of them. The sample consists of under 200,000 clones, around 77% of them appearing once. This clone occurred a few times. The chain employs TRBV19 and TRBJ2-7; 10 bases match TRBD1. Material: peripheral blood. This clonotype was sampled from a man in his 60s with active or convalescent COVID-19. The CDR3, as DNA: TGTGCCAGTAGTATGGGACAGGGGACCCACGAGCAGTACTTC. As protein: CASSMGQGTHEQYF.